The next 2 T cell receptor beta chains were all read from a single sample in a study of blood T cell repertoires in COVID-19. Clones were sequenced by immunoSEQ multiplex PCR, and TCRdb holds only the in-frame ones, with some missing. Of about 180,000 clones detected, roughly 87% appear once; the ten largest clones hold more than 7.5%. The sequenced sample consisted of peripheral blood. The receptors here all came from a woman between 65 and 79 years old with COVID-19, enrolled during active disease.

This chain joins TRBV29-1 and TRBJ2-7; the D gene is possibly TRBD2 (6 bases). This CDR3 comprises 13 residues. Germline V gene data show CDR1 as SQVTM and CDR2 as ANQGSEA. Trimming shortened V by 7 bases and J by 3 bases, and 16 bases separated the two germline ends. CDR3 protein: CSGTTGLDYEQYF. The CDR3 DNA follows: TGCAGCGGGACTACGGGACTTGACTACGAGCAGTACTTC.

This rearrangement joins TRBV5-5 to TRBJ1-2; 8 nucleotides agree with TRBD1. V gave up 4 bases and J gave up 8 bases; unmatched junction bases: 10. Germline loops: CDR1 SGHKS, CDR2 YYEKEE (reference sequence). The CDR3 sequence is 14 residues long. The CDR3 DNA sequence: TGTGCCAGCAGCCCGACAGGGGCCCGGCAGGGCTACACCTTC. It translates to CASSPTGARQGYTF. Looking up the rest from reference TRBV5-5 and TRBJ1-2 gives the full variable domain: DAGVTQSPTHLIKTRGQQVTLRCSPISGHKSVSWYQQVLGQGPQFIFQYYEKEERGRGNFPDRFSARQFPNYSSELNVNALLLGDSALYLCASSPTGARQGYTFGSGTRLTVV.